The 21 T cell receptor beta chains reported below all come from one sample, sequenced in a study of cytomegalovirus exposure and HLA in healthy donors. PCR was performed using 60 Vbeta and 13 Jbeta primers. The protocol was immunoSEQ multiplex PCR, while the TCRdb copy is restricted to in-frame clones and leaves out a portion. The sample includes fewer than 150,000 clones, around 68% of them seen just once. Material: PBMCs. The receptors shown here come from a woman in her 50s in good health and CMV-seropositive.

J is TRBJ2-1 and V is TRBV19; 9 nucleotides match TRBD2. This CDR3 is 14 amino acids long. With V trimmed by 1 base and J by 7 bases, 2 bases remained unmatched. CDR1 is LNHDA, CDR2 SQIVND, per germline (reference sequence). In nucleotides, the CDR3 is TGTGCCAGTAGTATAGGGCTAGCGGGGAATGAGCAGTTCTTC. Protein: CASSIGLAGNEQFF. Using reference TRBV19 and TRBJ2-1 for the parts outside the CDR3, the full variable domain is DGGITQSPKYLFRKEGQNVTLSCEQNLNHDAMYWYRQDPGQGLRLIYYSQIVNDFQKGDIAEGYSVSREKKESFPLTVTSAQKNPTAFYLCASSIGLAGNEQFFGPGTRLTVL.

The gene calls are TRBV10-1 and TRBJ2-3, with D unresolved. The V gene lost 6 bases and the J gene lost 0 bases, with 28 bases spanning the gap. CDR3 length: 20 residues. CDR1 and CDR2 (germline): WNHNN, SYGVQD (reference sequence). This chain's CDR3 is CASRILAAPINIGSTDTQYF. The CDR3 DNA is TGCGCCAGCAGAATTCTCGCGGCCCCCATAAACATAGGAAGCACAGATACGCAGTATTTT.

The chain recombines TRBV2 with TRBJ2-7, with TRBD2 identical over 10 bases. Germline CDR1 SNHLY, CDR2 FYNNEI. CDR3 length: 14 residues. Germline trimming cut 5 bases from V and 6 bases from J; bases unmatched to any gene: 7. Here the CDR3 DNA reads TGTGCCAGCAGTCCCCTAGCGGGAGTAGTCGAGCAGTACTTC. It codes for CASSPLAGVVEQYF.

The genes are TRBV2 and TRBJ2-2, with D possibly matching TRBD1 (6 bases). The CDR3 covers 15 residues. CDR1 SNHLY and CDR2 FYNNEI come from the germline V gene. V lost 6 bases, J lost 5 bases, and 16 bases lay in between. The CDR3 DNA is TGTGCCAGCAGACTTTTCAAAGGGGGAACCGGGGAGCTGTTTTTT. Translation: CASRLFKGGTGELFF.

The genes are TRBV6-5 and TRBJ2-3, with 7 bases lining up with TRBD2. Germline trimming cut 5 bases from V and 6 bases from J; bases unmatched to any gene: 8. Germline V gene sequence: CDR1 MNHEY, CDR2 SVGAGI. There are 14 residues in the CDR3. The CDR3 here is CASSLRDYTDTQYF. CDR3 nucleotides: TGTGCCAGCAGTCTCCGGGACTACACCGATACGCAGTATTTT.

The chain carries TRBV5-1 and TRBJ1-4; 7 bases align to TRBD1. This CDR3 has 13 residues. Germline CDR1 is SGHRS and CDR2 is YFSETQ. V dropped 3 bases and J dropped 8; count of bases not matched to a gene: 4. The CDR3 DNA reads as TGCGCCAGCAGCTCGGGACAGCAAGAAAAACTGTTTTTT. Translating it yields CASSSGQQEKLFF.

The rearrangement uses TRBV5-6 and TRBJ2-3; 14 nucleotides match TRBD2. The V gene end was trimmed by 0 bases and the J gene end by 5 bases; junction bases not matched to a gene: 5. CDR1 is SGHDT, CDR2 YYEEEE, per germline. The CDR3 is 17 residues long. Here the CDR3 reads CASSLEAGLAGGDTQYF. CDR3 sequence (DNA): TGTGCCAGCAGCTTGGAGGCAGGACTAGCGGGAGGAGATACGCAGTATTTT.

This chain uses TRBV18 with TRBJ1-2, with D hard to call. CDR1 is KGHSH, CDR2 LQKENI, per germline. This CDR3 contains 17 residues. Trimming took 3 bases from V and 1 from J, leaving 18 bases between them. This CDR3 is CASSPFRDLDSNYGYTF. CDR3 nucleotide sequence: TGTGCCAGCTCACCGTTCCGGGATCTGGATAGTAACTATGGCTACACCTTC.

This chain uses TRBV2 with TRBJ2-7; 7 positions agree with TRBD2. The ends lost 3 bases at V and 2 bases at J; junction bases unmatched: 13. The CDR3 runs to 17 residues. The germline CDR1 and CDR2 sequences are SNHLY and FYNNEI. The CDR3 is CASSDLTSVQNPYEQYF. The CDR3 DNA sequence: TGTGCCAGCAGTGATTTAACTAGCGTACAGAATCCCTACGAGCAGTACTTC.

The gene calls are TRBV29-1 and TRBJ2-1; the match to TRBD2 covers 15 bases. V lost 6 bases and J lost 4; bases outside the gene matches: 7. The CDR3 consists of 16 residues. CDR1 SQVTM and CDR2 ANQGSEA come from the germline V gene. As DNA, the CDR3 is TGCAGCGTCGCCGGGACTAGCGGGAGGAATTACAATGAGCAGTTCTTC. Amino acid sequence: CSVAGTSGRNYNEQFF.

The chain uses TRBV5-4 and TRBJ2-1; tentatively, D is TRBD2 (5 bases). Trimming removed 5 bases at V and 0 bases at J, with 12 bases between. In germline, CDR1 is SGHNT, CDR2 YYREEE (reference sequence). CDR3 size: 15 residues. The CDR3 spells CASRFDGGSYNEQFF. The DNA of the CDR3 is TGTGCCAGCAGATTTGACGGAGGCTCCTACAATGAGCAGTTCTTC. The full variable domain, rest sourced from reference TRBV5-4 and TRBJ2-1, is ETGVTQSPTHLIKTRGQQVTLRCSSQSGHNTVSWYQQALGQGPQFIFQYYREEENGRGNFPPRFSGLQFPNYSSELNVNALELDDSALYLCASRFDGGSYNEQFFGPGTRLTVL.

The chain carries TRBV7-6 and TRBJ2-1; 9 bases align to TRBD1. Germline lookup yields CDR1 SGHVS and CDR2 FNYEAQ. CDR3 size: 15 residues. V lost 5 bases, J lost 8 bases, and 10 bases stayed unmatched. CDR3 sequence: CASSTIRDRVHEQFF. The CDR3 nucleotides are TGTGCCAGCAGCACGATTCGGGACAGGGTTCATGAGCAGTTCTTC.

The chain recombines TRBV12-5 with TRBJ1-1; 7 bases map to TRBD1. V gave up 6 bases and J gave up 5 bases; unmatched junction bases: 18. Germline V gene lookup returns CDR1 LGHNT and CDR2 FRNRAP. The CDR3 is 17 residues long. CDR3 nucleotides: TGTGCTAGTGGCCAATACAAATCGATGACAGGGTTGACTGAAGCTTTCTTT. Protein sequence: CASGQYKSMTGLTEAFF.

This clone came up once. The chain combines TRBV9 with TRBJ2-4; perhaps TRBD1 as D (6 bases). The CDR3 covers 16 residues. Germline V CDR1 and CDR2: SGDLS, YYNGEE. The V end was cut by 3 bases, the J end by 0 bases, with 13 bases between. CDR3 residues: CASSERDNLAKNIQYF. The CDR3, as DNA: TGTGCCAGCAGCGAACGGGACAACTTAGCCAAAAACATTCAGTACTTC.

The chain employs TRBV7-8 and TRBJ2-5, with a weak D call TRBD2 (7 bases). Germline V CDR1 and CDR2: SGHVS, FQNEAQ. The CDR3 totals 15 residues. V lost 2 bases and J lost 11, with 21 bases in between. The CDR3: CASSLTGGRGGEQYF. CDR3 bases: TGTGCCAGCAGCTTAACGGGGGGCAGGGGAGGTGAGCAGTACTTC. Full variable domain (rest looked up from reference TRBV7-8 and TRBJ2-5): GAGVSQSPRYKVAKRGQDVALRCDPISGHVSLFWYQQALGQGPEFLTYFQNEAQLDKSGLPSDRFFAERPEGSVSTLKIQRTQQEDSAVYLCASSLTGGRGGEQYFGPGTRLLVL.

This chain uses TRBV6-1 with TRBJ2-7, with TRBD1 matching 7 bases. Germline CDR1 MNHNS, CDR2 SASEGT. The CDR3 runs to 15 residues. J gave up 0 bases and V 1 base, and 3 bases lay outside the gene matches. The CDR3 is CASSEGTGNSYEQYF. In nucleotides, the CDR3 is TGTGCCAGCAGTGAAGGGACAGGAAACTCCTACGAGCAGTACTTC.

The chain uses TRBV6-1 and TRBJ1-1, with 9 positions matching TRBD1. CDR1 is MNHNS and CDR2 is SASEGT in the germline V gene. The junction had 9 bases not matched to a gene; V was cut back by 8 bases and J by 5 bases. The CDR3 runs to 14 residues. DNA for the CDR3: TGTGCCAGCGCCCGGGACAGGGCATCTACTGAAGCTTTCTTT. Translating it yields CASARDRASTEAFF.

This clone was seen only once. The chain recombines TRBV19 with TRBJ2-1; D remains unclear. Germline V gives CDR1 LNHDA, CDR2 SQIVND (reference sequence). The CDR3 extends over 15 amino acids. Deletions cut 3 bases from V and 3 bases from J, with 12 bases between. The CDR3 spells CASSMAASVYNEQFF. DNA of the CDR3: TGTGCCAGTAGTATGGCGGCGTCGGTCTACAATGAGCAGTTCTTC.

This clone was detected a few times. This chain joins TRBV7-8 and TRBJ1-3; 9 nucleotides agree with TRBD1. With 5 bases clipped from V and 7 bases from J, the junction kept 12 bases outside the gene matches. Germline-derived CDR1 and CDR2 are SGHVS and FQNEAQ. The CDR3 sequence is 16 residues long. The CDR3 is CASSTNRGQRGNTIYF. CDR3 in DNA: TGTGCCAGCAGCACAAACAGGGGGCAGCGGGGGAACACCATATATTTT. The entire variable domain, with the rest obtained from reference TRBV7-8 and TRBJ1-3, is as follows: GAGVSQSPRYKVAKRGQDVALRCDPISGHVSLFWYQQALGQGPEFLTYFQNEAQLDKSGLPSDRFFAERPEGSVSTLKIQRTQQEDSAVYLCASSTNRGQRGNTIYFGEGSWLTVV.

The sample holds a few counts of this clone. The chain combines TRBV5-1 with TRBJ2-3, with 8 bases lining up with TRBD2. This CDR3 region has 15 residues. Germline trimming cut 4 bases from V and 2 bases from J; bases unmatched to any gene: 6. CDR1 is SGHRS and CDR2 is YFSETQ in the germline V gene. The DNA for the CDR3 is TGCGCCAGCAGCGCGGGCGGGGGGAACACAGATACGCAGTATTTT. Translation: CASSAGGGNTDTQYF.

The chain joins TRBV18 to TRBJ2-3; tentative D call: TRBD2 (6 bases). CDR3 length: 16 residues. Germline CDR1 is KGHSH and CDR2 is LQKENI. The V gene lost 0 bases and the J gene lost 2 bases, with 12 bases spanning the gap. As DNA, the CDR3 is TGTGCCAGCTCACCACCTCCCGCGGGACCCACAGATACGCAGTATTTT. Its protein product is CASSPPPAGPTDTQYF.